This is a list of T cell receptor beta chains from one sample in a study of CD8+ T cells in alopecia areata. Repertoires were generated with immunoSEQ multiplex PCR, while TCRdb's copy carries only in-frame clones and drops some. This sample has 200,000 to 250,000 clones, with roughly two fifths found just once. Sample: CD4+ T cells sorted from blood, taken at approximately week 30, from a patient treated with tofacitinib. All receptors come from a human donor with alopecia areata. The CDR3 runs from the conserved cysteine through the conserved F or W. A D gene is named only where the DNA matches it firmly. Part of the rows lack a size; the others show once, few, many or a class for expanded clones.

size	V	D	J	DNA	CDR3
few	TRBV30	-	TRBJ1-5	TGTGCCTGGAGTGTCGAGGGTCAGCCCCAGCATTTT	CAWSVEGQPQHF
-	TRBV30	-	TRBJ2-3	TGTGCCTGGAGTGTAGGCAGGAGCACAGATACGCAGTATTTT	CAWSVGRSTDTQYF
few	TRBV7-7	-	TRBJ2-3	TGTGCTAGCAGCTATGGGGGCACAGATACGCAGTATTTT	CASSYGGTDTQYF
-	TRBV7-9	-	TRBJ2-3	TGTGCCAGCAGCTTGATTAGCGTTGGGACAGATACGCAGTATTTT	CASSLISVGTDTQYF
-	TRBV6-5	-	TRBJ2-7	TGTGCCAGCAGTTACAGGGACACAGCCTACGAGCAGTACTTC	CASSYRDTAYEQYF
few	TRBV19	-	TRBJ1-2	TGTGCCAGTAGTATGATACCCAACTATGGCTACACCTTC	CASSMIPNYGYTF
-	TRBV9	-	TRBJ1-2	TGTGCCAGCAGCGTAACGGGACAAACCTATGGCTACACCTTC	CASSVTGQTYGYTF
-	TRBV27	-	TRBJ1-6	TGTGCCAGCAGTTTATCGGTTGCCGGGGTTCTACCCCTCCACTTT	CASSLSVAGVLPLHF
few	TRBV27	TRBD1	TRBJ1-4	TGTGCCAGCAGTTCGGCCGGGGACAGCAATGAAAAACTGTTTTTT	CASSSAGDSNEKLFF
-	TRBV30	TRBD1	TRBJ1-2	TGTGCCTGGAAACAATTAAGGGGGCAGGGCTATGGCTACACCTTC	CAWKQLRGQGYGYTF
-	TRBV7-9	-	TRBJ1-2	TGTGCCAGCAGCTCCGGGCGGGATTCATCCCTCTATGGCTACACCTTC	CASSSGRDSSLYGYTF
few	TRBV7-8	-	TRBJ2-7	TGTGCCAGCAGCTTAATCGGCTACGAGCAGTACTTC	CASSLIGYEQYF
-	TRBV20-1	-	TRBJ1-1	TGCAGTGCTAGTCTAGCTTTCTTT	CSASLAFF
few	TRBV7-2	-	TRBJ2-1	TGTGCCAGCAGCTTAGTCACTAGATCTAACAATGAGCAGTTCTTC	CASSLVTRSNNEQFF
-	TRBV29-1	-	TRBJ1-2	TGCAGCGTTGTACTAAGCTCCTATGGCTACACCTTC	CSVVLSSYGYTF
-	TRBV7-3	TRBD2	TRBJ2-5	TGTGCCAGCAGCGGTGGACTAGTCGAGACCCAGTACTTC	CASSGGLVETQYF
-	TRBV4-1	TRBD1	TRBJ1-2	TGCGCCAGCAGCCAAGAGACAGGGGGCTTTGGCTATGGCTACACCTTC	CASSQETGGFGYGYTF
-	TRBV27	-	TRBJ1-2	TGTGCCAGCAGTTTCCCAGGGAACTATGGCTACACCTTC	CASSFPGNYGYTF
-	TRBV10-3	-	TRBJ2-1	TGTGCCATCAGTGCTAGTCTCTTACGGGCATCGGGCACCTACAATGAGCAGTTCTTC	CAISASLLRASGTYNEQFF
-	TRBV7-6	-	TRBJ1-5	TGTGCCAGCAGCCCCCGGCCGGGGTTATTGCCCCAGCATTTT	CASSPRPGLLPQHF